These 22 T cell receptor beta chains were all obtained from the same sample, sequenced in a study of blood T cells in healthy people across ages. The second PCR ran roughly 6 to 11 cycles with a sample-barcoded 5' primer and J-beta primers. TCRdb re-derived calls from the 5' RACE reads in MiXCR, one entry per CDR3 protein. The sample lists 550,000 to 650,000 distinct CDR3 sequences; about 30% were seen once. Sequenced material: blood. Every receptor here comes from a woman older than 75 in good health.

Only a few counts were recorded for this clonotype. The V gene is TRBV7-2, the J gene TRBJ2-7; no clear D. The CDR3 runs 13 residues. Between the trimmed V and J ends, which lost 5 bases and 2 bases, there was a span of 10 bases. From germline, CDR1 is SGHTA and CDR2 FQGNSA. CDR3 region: CASSHSGTYEQYF. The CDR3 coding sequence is TGTGCCAGCAGCCACAGTGGCACCTACGAGCAGTACTTC.

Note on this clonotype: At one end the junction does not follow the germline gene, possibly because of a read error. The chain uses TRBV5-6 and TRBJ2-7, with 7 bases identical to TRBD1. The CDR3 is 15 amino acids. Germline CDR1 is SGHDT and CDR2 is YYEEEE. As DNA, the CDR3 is TGTGCCAGCAGCTGGGGCCGACAGGGTTGGGACATTCAGTGCTTC. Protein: CASSWGRQGWDIQCF.

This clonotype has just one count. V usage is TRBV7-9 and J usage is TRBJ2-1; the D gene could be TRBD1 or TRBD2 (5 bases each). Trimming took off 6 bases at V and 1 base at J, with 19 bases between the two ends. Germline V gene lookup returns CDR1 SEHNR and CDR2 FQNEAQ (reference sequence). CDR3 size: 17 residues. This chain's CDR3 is CASSQMGGAGSYNEQFF. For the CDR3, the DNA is TGTGCCAGCAGTCAGATGGGTGGGGCGGGTTCCTACAATGAGCAGTTCTTC. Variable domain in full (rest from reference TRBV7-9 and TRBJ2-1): DTGVSQNPRHKITKRGQNVTFRCDPISEHNRLYWYRQTLGQGPEFLTYFQNEAQLEKSRLLSDRFSAERPKGSFSTLEIQRTEQGDSAMYLCASSQMGGAGSYNEQFFGPGTRLTVL.

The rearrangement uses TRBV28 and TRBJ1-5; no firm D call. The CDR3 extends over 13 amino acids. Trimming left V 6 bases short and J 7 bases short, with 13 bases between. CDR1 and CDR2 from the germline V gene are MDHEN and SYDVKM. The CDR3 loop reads CASSQGSYQPQHF. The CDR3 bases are TGTGCCAGCAGCCAAGGGAGTTACCAGCCCCAGCATTTT.

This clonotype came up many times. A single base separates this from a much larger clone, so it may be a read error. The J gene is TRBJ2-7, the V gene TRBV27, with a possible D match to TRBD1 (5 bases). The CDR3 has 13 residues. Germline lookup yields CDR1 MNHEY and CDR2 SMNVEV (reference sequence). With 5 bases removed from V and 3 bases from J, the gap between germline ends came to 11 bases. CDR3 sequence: CASSRGARYEQYF. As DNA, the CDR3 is TGTGCCAGCAGTCGTGGGGCCCGCTACGAGCAGTACTTC.

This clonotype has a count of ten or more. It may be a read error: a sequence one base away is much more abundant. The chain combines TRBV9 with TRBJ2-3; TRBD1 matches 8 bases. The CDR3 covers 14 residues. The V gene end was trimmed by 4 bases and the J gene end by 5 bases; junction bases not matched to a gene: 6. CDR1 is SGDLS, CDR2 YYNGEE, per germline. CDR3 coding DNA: TGTGCCAGCAGCCCTACAGGGGGAAGAGATACGCAGTATTTT. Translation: CASSPTGGRDTQYF.

Here the CDR3 DNA reads TGTGCCAGCAGCTTAGAAGGGACAGGCGACGAAGCTTTCTTT. It yields the protein CASSLEGTGDEAFF. This sequence joins TRBV7-9 and TRBJ1-1, with TRBD1 identical over 8 bases. The V and J ends lost 1 base and 8 bases, in that order; junction bases with no gene match: 6. The CDR3 has 14 residues. CDR1 is SEHNR, CDR2 FQNEAQ, per germline (reference sequence).

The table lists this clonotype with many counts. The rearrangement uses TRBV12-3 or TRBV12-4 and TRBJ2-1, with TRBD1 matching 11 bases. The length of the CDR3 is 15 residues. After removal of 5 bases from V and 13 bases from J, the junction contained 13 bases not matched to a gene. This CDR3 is CASSGTVDRGPAQFF. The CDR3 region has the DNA TGTGCCAGCAGTGGGACCGTGGACAGGGGGCCTGCTCAGTTCTTC.

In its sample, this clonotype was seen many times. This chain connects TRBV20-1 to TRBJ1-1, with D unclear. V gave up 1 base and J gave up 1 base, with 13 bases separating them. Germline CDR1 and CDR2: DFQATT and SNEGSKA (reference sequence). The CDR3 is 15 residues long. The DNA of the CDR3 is TGCAGTGCTAGAGTCGTTTGGCCGCCGAACACTGAAGCTTTCTTT. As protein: CSARVVWPPNTEAFF.

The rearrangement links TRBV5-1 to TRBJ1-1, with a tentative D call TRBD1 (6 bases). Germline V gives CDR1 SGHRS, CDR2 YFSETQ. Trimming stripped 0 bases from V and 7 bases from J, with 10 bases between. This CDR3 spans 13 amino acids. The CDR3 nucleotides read TGCGCCAGCAGCTTGGTCGGGGGCCATGAAGCTTTCTTT. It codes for CASSLVGGHEAFF.

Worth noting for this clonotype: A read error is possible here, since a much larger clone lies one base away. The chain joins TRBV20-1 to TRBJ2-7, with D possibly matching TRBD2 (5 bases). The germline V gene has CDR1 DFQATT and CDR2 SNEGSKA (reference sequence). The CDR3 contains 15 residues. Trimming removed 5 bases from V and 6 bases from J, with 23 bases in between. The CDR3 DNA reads TGCAGTGCTCCCCCCGGGGTCTCCCCCTGCGGCGAGCAGTACTTC. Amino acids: CSAPPGVSPCGEQYF.

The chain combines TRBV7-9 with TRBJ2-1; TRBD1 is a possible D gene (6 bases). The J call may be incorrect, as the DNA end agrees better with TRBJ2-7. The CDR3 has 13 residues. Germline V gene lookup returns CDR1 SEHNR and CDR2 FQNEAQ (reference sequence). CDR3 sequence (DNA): TGTGCCAGCAGCCCCCAGGACAGTTACGAGCAGTACTTC. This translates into CASSPQDSYEQYF.

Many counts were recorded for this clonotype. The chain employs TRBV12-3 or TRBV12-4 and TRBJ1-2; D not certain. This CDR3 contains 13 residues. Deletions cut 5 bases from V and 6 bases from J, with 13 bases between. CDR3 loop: CASSPIRSDGYTF. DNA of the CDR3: TGTGCCAGCAGTCCAATCCGGTCCGATGGCTACACCTTC.

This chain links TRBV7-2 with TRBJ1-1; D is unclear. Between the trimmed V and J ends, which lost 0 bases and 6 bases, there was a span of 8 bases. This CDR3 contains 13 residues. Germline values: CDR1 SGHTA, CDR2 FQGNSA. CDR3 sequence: CASSLAPGSEAFF. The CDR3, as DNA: TGTGCCAGCAGCTTAGCCCCGGGATCTGAAGCTTTCTTT. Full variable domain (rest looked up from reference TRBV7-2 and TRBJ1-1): GAGVSQSPSNKVTEKGKDVELRCDPISGHTALYWYRQSLGQGLEFLIYFQGNSAPDKSGLPSDRFSAERTGGSVSTLTIQRTQQEDSAVYLCASSLAPGSEAFFGQGTRLTVV.

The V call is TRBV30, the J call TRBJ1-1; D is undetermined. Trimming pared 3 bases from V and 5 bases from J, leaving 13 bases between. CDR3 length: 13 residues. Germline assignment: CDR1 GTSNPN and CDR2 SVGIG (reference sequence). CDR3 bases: TGTGCCTGGAGGAGACTCAGTAGGACTGAAGCTTTCTTT. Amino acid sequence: CAWRRLSRTEAFF.

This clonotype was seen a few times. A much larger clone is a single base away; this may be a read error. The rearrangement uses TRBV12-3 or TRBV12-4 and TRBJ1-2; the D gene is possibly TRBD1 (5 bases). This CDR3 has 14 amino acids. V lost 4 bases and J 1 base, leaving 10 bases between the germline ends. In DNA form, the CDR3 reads TGTGCCAGCAGTTGCGGGGGTATTAACTATGGCTACACCTTC. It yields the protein CASSCGGINYGYTF.

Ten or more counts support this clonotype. CDR3 sequence reads: CASGRGRGSYEQYF. The CDR3 nucleotides read TGCGCCAGCGGCCGAGGCAGGGGTTCCTACGAGCAGTACTTC. V gene TRBV5-1 combines with J gene TRBJ2-7; D perhaps matches TRBD1 (6 bases). This CDR3 has 14 residues. Germline V gene lookup returns CDR1 SGHRS and CDR2 YFSETQ. Trimming shortened V by 7 bases and J by 1 base, and 15 bases separated the two germline ends.

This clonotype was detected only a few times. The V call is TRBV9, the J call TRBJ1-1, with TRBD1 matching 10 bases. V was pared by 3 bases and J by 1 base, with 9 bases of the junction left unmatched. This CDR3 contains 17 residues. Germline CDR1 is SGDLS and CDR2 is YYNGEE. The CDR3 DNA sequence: TGTGCCAGCAGCGAAACGACAGGGGGCGCGGGGAACACTGAAGCTTTCTTT. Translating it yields CASSETTGGAGNTEAFF.

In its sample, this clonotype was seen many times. The CDR3 DNA is TGCGCCAGCAGCAAGACGATCCGGGACCCTACCTACGAGCAGTACTTC. Translation: CASSKTIRDPTYEQYF. The chain uses TRBV5-1 and TRBJ2-7; D may match TRBD1 or TRBD2 (5 bases each). The CDR3 has 16 residues. V lost 4 bases and J 2 bases, leaving 19 bases between the germline ends. Germline CDR1 reads SGHRS; CDR2 reads YFSETQ.

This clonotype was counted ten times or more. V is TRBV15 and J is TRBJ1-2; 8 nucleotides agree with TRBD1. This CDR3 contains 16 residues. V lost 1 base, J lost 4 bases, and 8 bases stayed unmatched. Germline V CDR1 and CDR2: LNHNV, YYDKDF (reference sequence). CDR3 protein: CATSRGSTGGGYGYTF. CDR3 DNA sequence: TGTGCCACCAGCAGAGGCAGCACAGGGGGAGGCTATGGCTACACCTTC.

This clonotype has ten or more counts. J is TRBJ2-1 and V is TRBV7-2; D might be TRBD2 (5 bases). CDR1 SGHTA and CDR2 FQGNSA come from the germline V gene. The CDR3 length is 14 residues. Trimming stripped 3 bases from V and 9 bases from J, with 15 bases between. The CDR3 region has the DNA TGTGCCAGCAGCTTGGCTAGCTCAATGGGTGAGCAGTTCTTC. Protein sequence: CASSLASSMGEQFF.

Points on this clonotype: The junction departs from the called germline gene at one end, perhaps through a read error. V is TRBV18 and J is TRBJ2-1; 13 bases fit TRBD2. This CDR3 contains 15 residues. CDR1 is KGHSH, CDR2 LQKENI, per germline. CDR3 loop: CARSRTSGGEDEQFF. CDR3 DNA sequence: TGTGCCCGCTCCCGCACTAGCGGGGGGGAGGATGAGCAGTTCTTC. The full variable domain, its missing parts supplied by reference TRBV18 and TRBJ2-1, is NAGVMQNPRHLVRRRGQEARLRCSPMKGHSHVYWYRQLPEEGLKFMVYLQKENIIDESGMPKERFSAEFPKEGPSILRIQQVVRGDSAAYFCARSRTSGGEDEQFFGPGTRLTVL.